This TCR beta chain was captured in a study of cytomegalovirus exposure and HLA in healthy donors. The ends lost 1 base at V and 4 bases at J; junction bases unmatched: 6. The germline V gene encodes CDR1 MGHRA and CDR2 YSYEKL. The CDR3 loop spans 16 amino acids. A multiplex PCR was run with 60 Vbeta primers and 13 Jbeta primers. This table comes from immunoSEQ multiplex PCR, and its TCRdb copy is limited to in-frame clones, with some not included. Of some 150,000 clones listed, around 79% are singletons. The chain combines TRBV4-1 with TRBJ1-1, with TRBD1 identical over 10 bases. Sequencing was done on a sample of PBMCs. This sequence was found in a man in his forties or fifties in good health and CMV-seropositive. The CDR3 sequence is CASSQGQGAWGTEAFF. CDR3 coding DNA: TGCGCCAGCAGCCAAGGACAGGGGGCTTGGGGCACTGAAGCTTTCTTT.